This T cell receptor beta chain was recorded in a study of blood T cell repertoires in COVID-19. About the research overall: Samples of COVID-19 (acute and convalescent) were obtained from the United States, Italy and Spain.

This table comes from immunoSEQ multiplex PCR, and its TCRdb copy is limited to in-frame clones, with some not included. The top ten hold approximately 26% of the sample, which has fewer than 200,000 clones, 75% to 80% seen once. Looked up from germline, CDR1 is SGHRS and CDR2 is YFSETQ. CDR3 length: 14 amino acids. V lost 4 bases and J lost 4, with 11 bases in between. J is TRBJ1-4 and V is TRBV5-1; D call uncertain. The clonotype was recovered from a woman in her 70s with acute or convalescent COVID-19. Sequenced sample: peripheral blood. CDR3 bases: TGCGCCAGCAGCGACGGGGATTATAATGAAAAACTGTTTTTT. It yields the protein CASSDGDYNEKLFF.